A single sample gave rise to the 14 T cell receptor beta chains below, sequenced in a study of T cells after somatic rescue of genetic block. Clones were sequenced by immunoSEQ multiplex PCR, and TCRdb holds only the in-frame ones, with some missing. Among 45,000 to 70,000 clones, about 96% were seen once, and the ten largest hold around 0.083%. Sequencing input: peripheral blood mononuclear cells (PBMCs). The receptors come from a child less than two years old.

The chain uses TRBV19 and TRBJ2-3; 9 positions agree with TRBD2. The germline V gene encodes CDR1 LNHDA and CDR2 SQIVND (reference sequence). The CDR3 is 14 residues long. Losses at the gene ends were 9 bases for V and 2 bases for J; bases not matched to a gene: 6. This chain's CDR3 is CASRASGNTDTQYF. DNA for the CDR3: TGTGCCAGCCGGGCTAGCGGGAACACAGATACGCAGTATTTT.

The rearrangement uses TRBV21-1 and TRBJ1-5. TRBV21-1 is given as a pseudogene. The CDR3 covers 15 residues. The CDR3 sequence: CASSCLANGDQPQHF. The CDR3, as DNA: TGTGCCAGCAGCTGCCTGGCCAACGGGGATCAGCCCCAGCATTTT.

This clone showed up just once. CDR3 protein: CASSLDNNEQFF. The CDR3 coding sequence is TGTGCCAGCAGCTTAGACAACAATGAGCAGTTCTTC. The chain links TRBV7-8 to TRBJ2-1; D is ambiguous. Germline values: CDR1 SGHVS, CDR2 FQNEAQ. There are 12 residues in the CDR3. V gave up 1 base and J gave up 5 bases, with 3 bases separating them.

This rearrangement joins TRBV11-2 to TRBJ2-4, with 8 bases fitting TRBD1. The germline V gene encodes CDR1 SGHAT and CDR2 FQNNGV. CDR3 length equals 12 residues. The J segment lost 15 bases and the V segment lost 1 base, leaving 5 bases of the junction unmatched. CDR3 sequence: CASSLAGGERYF. The CDR3 DNA is TGTGCCAGCAGCTTAGCAGGGGGCGAGCGGTACTTC.

J is TRBJ2-1 and V is TRBV28, with 12 bases lining up with TRBD2. This CDR3 comprises 15 residues. The trim removed 6 bases at V and 7 bases at J, leaving 7 bases unmatched. Germline-derived CDR1 and CDR2 are MDHEN and SYDVKM. CDR3 DNA sequence: TGTGCCAGCAGAGGACTAGCGGGAAGCGGGAATGAGCAGTTCTTC. This gives the protein CASRGLAGSGNEQFF.

V usage is TRBV19 and J usage is TRBJ2-3; 9 bases fit TRBD1. Germline CDR1 is LNHDA and CDR2 is SQIVND (reference sequence). This CDR3 comprises 16 residues. V trimming: 5 bases; J trimming: 2 bases; junction bases outside the gene matches: 8. CDR3 loop: CASSVPDRGTTDTQYF. The CDR3 DNA follows: TGTGCCAGTAGTGTCCCGGACAGGGGAACCACAGATACGCAGTATTTT. Variable domain in full (rest from reference TRBV19 and TRBJ2-3): DGGITQSPKYLFRKEGQNVTLSCEQNLNHDAMYWYRQDPGQGLRLIYYSQIVNDFQKGDIAEGYSVSREKKESFPLTVTSAQKNPTAFYLCASSVPDRGTTDTQYFGPGTRLTVL.

As DNA, the CDR3 is TGTGCCAGCAGTTACTCGCGGGGGGGCTACGAGCAGTACTTC. This sequence encodes CASSYSRGGYEQYF. V and J are TRBV6-6 and TRBJ2-7; 9 nucleotides match TRBD2. This CDR3 has 14 residues. J lost 3 bases, V lost 0 bases, and 0 bases had no gene match. Germline assignment: CDR1 MNHNY and CDR2 SVGAGI (reference sequence).

This sequence joins TRBV6-1 and TRBJ2-7; a weak D match, TRBD1 (5 bases). V was clipped by 9 bases and J by 3 bases, with 18 bases between them. Germline lookup yields CDR1 MNHNS and CDR2 SASEGT. The CDR3 has 14 amino acids. Here the CDR3 DNA reads TGTGCCAGTCGCAACGGCAGGGCCCACTACGAGCAGTACTTC. This translates into CASRNGRAHYEQYF.

The chain employs TRBV6-5 and TRBJ2-1, with 10 nucleotides matching TRBD2. Germline CDR1 and CDR2: MNHEY and SVGAGI. CDR3 length equals 16 residues. V lost 0 bases to trimming and J lost 10 bases; unmatched junction nucleotides: 9. The CDR3 DNA follows: TGTGCCAGCAGTTACTCGAGGCTAGCGGGAGCAAGGGAGCAGTTCTTC. Protein product: CASSYSRLAGAREQFF.

The chain carries TRBV27 and TRBJ2-4; 10 nucleotides line up with TRBD1. Germline CDR1 reads MNHEY; CDR2 reads SMNVEV (reference sequence). The CDR3 contains 15 residues. With V trimmed by 5 bases and J by 2 bases, 3 bases remained unmatched. The CDR3 DNA reads as TGTGCCAGCAGTGGAGACAGGGGGCCCAAAAACATTCAGTACTTC. Its protein is CASSGDRGPKNIQYF.

The chain carries TRBV7-8 and TRBJ2-1, with 15 bases lining up with TRBD2. The CDR3 is made up of 17 amino acids. The V segment lost 1 base and the J segment 8 bases; nucleotides outside the gene matches: 6. The germline gives CDR1 SGHVS, CDR2 FQNEAQ. The CDR3 DNA sequence: TGTGCCAGCAGCTTAGAGTCAGGGACTAGCGGGAGGCATGAGCAGTTCTTC. Its translation is CASSLESGTSGRHEQFF.

This chain links TRBV5-1 with TRBJ1-2; possibly TRBD1 for D (5 bases). The CDR3 has 14 amino acids. Germline V gives CDR1 SGHRS, CDR2 YFSETQ. V shed 1 base and J shed 0 bases, with 7 bases lying between them. The CDR3 coding sequence is TGCGCCAGCAGCTTGCAGGGCGCTAACTATGGCTACACCTTC. Translation: CASSLQGANYGYTF.

This clone was recorded a few times. The chain recombines TRBV3-2 with TRBJ2-2; the table's D call of TRBD1 was not tested on the DNA. TRBV3-2 is classified as a pseudogene. The length of the CDR3 is 8 residues. CDR3 protein: CATGELFF. The CDR3 bases are TGTGCCACAGGGGAGCTGTTTTTT.

This chain connects TRBV29-1 to TRBJ2-7, with a possible D match to TRBD1 (5 bases). The ends were cut back, 8 bases at V and 3 bases at J, with 17 bases in the middle. Germline assignment: CDR1 SQVTM and CDR2 ANQGSEA. The CDR3 is made up of 13 amino acids. Here the CDR3 reads CSFSQGRGYEQYF. CDR3 nucleotide sequence: TGCAGCTTCTCCCAGGGAAGGGGCTACGAGCAGTACTTC.